This TCR beta chain is from a study of blood T cell repertoires in COVID-19 (dated by TCRdb to about 2020). Regarding the research as a whole: Samples covering the acute and convalescent phases of COVID-19 were provided by collaborators in the United States, Italy and Spain. The samples were drawn from two sources: the first 160 participants of the ongoing ImmuneRACE study, and 950 to 1,500 subjects contributed by 6 global collaborators. The material from the prospective study consisted of cDNA or gDNA derived from T cells, B-cell-depleted T cells, or PBMCs. The repertoires were released in a freely available public database meant as a resource for research on the immune response to SARS-CoV-2. A de-identified subject ID, COVID-19 status, age in years and sex were almost always included in the sample metadata. The dataset comprised deeply sampled blood TCRbeta repertoires from subjects exposed to, actively infected with, or recovered from COVID-19. HLA class I and class II types, where available, came from metadata supplied by the sample provider rather than from assay-based typing. The investigation overall reported the following: How much clinical and demographic metadata was included differed by source and by participant, and the metadata was provided uncurated.

This clone was found once. There is no known antigen for this receptor. Nothing much larger sits one base from this clone, and base qualities are not available. Collaborating institutions collected whole blood in K2EDTA tubes following their own protocols. For TCRbeta analysis, collaborators shipped samples as frozen whole blood, isolated PBMCs, or DNA extracted from either of those sample types. V is pared back by 3 bases and J by 0 bases, with 12 bases lying between the germline termini. CDR1 and CDR2, looked up from the germline V gene (reference sequence), are LGHDT and YNNKEL. From cysteine to phenylalanine, the CDR3 is 16 amino acids long. Only the CDR3 DNA is retained, 48 bases long and in frame from the first base. TCRbeta CDR3 regions were amplified from genomic DNA using the immunoSEQ Assay, a bias-controlled multiplex PCR. From the authors' description of their analysis: Within the assay, amplification of reference gene primers was used to estimate how many nucleated cells each sample contained. To quantify the absolute abundance of each unique TCRbeta CDR3 rearrangement, sequence reads were collapsed and filtered. For each sample, productive Simpson clonality was calculated by taking the square root of Simpson's diversity index across productive rearrangements. TCRdb mirrors the immuneACCESS table, restricted to in-frame sequences. Some clones are absent from its copies; in checked studies, under half trace to an unresolved V gene, and the reason for the others is unknown. That table supplies the V and J calls and clone size; D and trimming were determined from the DNA. This sample lists some 61,000 clones; 86% were detected once. The top ten hold roughly 8.1% of the sample.

Sample: peripheral blood. The clonotype comes from a man under 40 with acute or convalescent COVID-19. The chain is encoded by TRBV3-1 (or the pseudogene TRBV3-2) joined to TRBJ1-3, with no confidently assigned D gene. The nucleotides read TGTGCCAGCAGCCATCCCGACAAACGCTCTGGAAACACCATATATTTT. This is translated as CASSHPDKRSGNTIYF.